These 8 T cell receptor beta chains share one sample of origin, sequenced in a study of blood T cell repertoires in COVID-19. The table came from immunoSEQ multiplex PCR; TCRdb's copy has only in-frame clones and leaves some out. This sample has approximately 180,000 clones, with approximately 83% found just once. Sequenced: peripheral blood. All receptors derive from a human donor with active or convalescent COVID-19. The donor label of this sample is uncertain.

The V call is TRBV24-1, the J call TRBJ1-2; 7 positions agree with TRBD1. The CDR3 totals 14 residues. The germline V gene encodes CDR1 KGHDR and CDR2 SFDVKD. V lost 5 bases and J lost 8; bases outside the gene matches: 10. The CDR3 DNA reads TGTGCCACCAGTGGAGGGGGCGCTAGTAGGGGCTACACCTTC. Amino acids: CATSGGGASRGYTF.

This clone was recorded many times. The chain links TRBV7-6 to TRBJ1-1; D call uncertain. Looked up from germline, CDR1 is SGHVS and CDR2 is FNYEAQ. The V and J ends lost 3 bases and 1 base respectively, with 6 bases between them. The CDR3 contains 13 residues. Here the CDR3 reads CASSLETNTEAFF. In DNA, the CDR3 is TGTGCCAGCAGCTTGGAGACGAACACTGAAGCTTTCTTT. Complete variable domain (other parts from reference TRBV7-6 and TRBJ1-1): GAGVSQSPRYKVTKRGQDVALRCDPISGHVSLYWYRQALGQGPEFLTYFNYEAQQDKSGLPNDRFSAERPEGSISTLTIQRTEQRDSAMYRCASSLETNTEAFFGQGTRLTVV.

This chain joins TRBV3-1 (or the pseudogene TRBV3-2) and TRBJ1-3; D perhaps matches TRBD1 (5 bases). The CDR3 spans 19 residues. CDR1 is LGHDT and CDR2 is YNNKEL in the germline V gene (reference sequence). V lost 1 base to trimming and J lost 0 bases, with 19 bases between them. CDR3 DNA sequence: TGTGCCAGCAGCCAAGGACTGGCGGCTGGACAACGCTCTGGAAACACCATATATTTT. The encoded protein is CASSQGLAAGQRSGNTIYF.

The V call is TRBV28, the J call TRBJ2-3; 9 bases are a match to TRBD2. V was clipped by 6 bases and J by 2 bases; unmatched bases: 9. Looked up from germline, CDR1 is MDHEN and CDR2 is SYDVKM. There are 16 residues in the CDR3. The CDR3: CASSLSSGIYTDTQYF. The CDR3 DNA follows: TGTGCCAGCAGCCTATCTAGCGGGATTTACACAGATACGCAGTATTTT.

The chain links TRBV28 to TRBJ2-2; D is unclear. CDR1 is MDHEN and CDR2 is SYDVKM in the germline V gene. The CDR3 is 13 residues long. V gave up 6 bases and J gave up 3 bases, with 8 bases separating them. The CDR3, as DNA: TGTGCCAGCAGGCTAGTACACACCGGGGAGCTGTTTTTT. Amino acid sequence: CASRLVHTGELFF.

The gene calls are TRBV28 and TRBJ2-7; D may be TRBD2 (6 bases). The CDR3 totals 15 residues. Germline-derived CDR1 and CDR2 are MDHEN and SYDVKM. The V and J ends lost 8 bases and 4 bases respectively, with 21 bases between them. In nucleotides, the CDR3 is TGTGCCAGCGGTTATCAGGGAGGCCTAGGATACGAGCAGTACTTC. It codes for CASGYQGGLGYEQYF. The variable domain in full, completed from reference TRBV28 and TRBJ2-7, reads DVKVTQSSRYLVKRTGEKVFLECVQDMDHENMFWYRQDPGLGLRLIYFSYDVKMKEKGDIPEGYSVSREKKERFSLILESASTNQTSMYLCASGYQGGLGYEQYFGPGTRLTVT.

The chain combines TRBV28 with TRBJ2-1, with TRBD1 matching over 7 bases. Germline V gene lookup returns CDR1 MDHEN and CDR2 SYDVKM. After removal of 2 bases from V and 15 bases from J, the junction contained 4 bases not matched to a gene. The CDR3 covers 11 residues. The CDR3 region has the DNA TGTGCCAGCAGTTTAACGGGACAGTTGTTCTTC. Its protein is CASSLTGQLFF. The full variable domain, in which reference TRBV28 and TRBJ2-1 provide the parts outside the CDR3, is DVKVTQSSRYLVKRTGEKVFLECVQDMDHENMFWYRQDPGLGLRLIYFSYDVKMKEKGDIPEGYSVSREKKERFSLILESASTNQTSMYLCASSLTGQLFFGPGTRLTVL.

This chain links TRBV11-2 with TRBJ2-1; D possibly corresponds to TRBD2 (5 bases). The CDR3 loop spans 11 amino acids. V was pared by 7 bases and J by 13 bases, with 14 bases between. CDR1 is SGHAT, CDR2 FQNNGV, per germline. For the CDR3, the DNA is TGTGCCAGCACCCGAGCGGACGTACAGTTCTTC. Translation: CASTRADVQFF.